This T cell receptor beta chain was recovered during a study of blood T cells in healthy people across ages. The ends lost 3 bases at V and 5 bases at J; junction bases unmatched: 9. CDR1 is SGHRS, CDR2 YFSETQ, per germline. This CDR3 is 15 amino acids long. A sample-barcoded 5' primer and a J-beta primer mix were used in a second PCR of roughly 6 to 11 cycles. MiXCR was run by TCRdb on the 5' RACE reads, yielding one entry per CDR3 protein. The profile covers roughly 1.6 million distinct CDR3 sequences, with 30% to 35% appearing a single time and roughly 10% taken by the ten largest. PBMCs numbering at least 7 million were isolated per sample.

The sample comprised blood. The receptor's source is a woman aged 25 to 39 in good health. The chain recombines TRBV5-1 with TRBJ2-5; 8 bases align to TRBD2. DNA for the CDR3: TGCGCCAGCAGCTGGAGCGGGAGTTCCCCTGAGACCCAGTACTTC. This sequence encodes CASSWSGSSPETQYF.